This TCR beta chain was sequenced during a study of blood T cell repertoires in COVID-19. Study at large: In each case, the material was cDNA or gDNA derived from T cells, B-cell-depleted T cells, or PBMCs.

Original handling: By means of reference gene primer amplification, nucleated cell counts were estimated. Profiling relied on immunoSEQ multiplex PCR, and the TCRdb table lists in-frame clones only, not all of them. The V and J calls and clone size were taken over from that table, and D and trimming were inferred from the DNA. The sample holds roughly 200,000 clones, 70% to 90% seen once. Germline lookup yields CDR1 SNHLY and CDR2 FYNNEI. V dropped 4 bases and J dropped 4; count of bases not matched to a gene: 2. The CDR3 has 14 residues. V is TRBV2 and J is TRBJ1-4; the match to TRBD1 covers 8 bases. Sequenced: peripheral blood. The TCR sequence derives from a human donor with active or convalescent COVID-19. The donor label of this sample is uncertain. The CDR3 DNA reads TGTGCCAGCAGTGGGACAGGGTATAATGAAAAACTGTTTTTT. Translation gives CASSGTGYNEKLFF.